Listed here are 8 T cell receptor beta chains from one sample, sequenced in a study of human T cells and chemical hapten exposure. TCRdb fed the RACE reads into MiXCR, producing one record per CDR3 protein. Of tens of thousands of distinct CDR3 sequences listed, 9.4% are singletons. Time point reported: pre-sensitization, week 0. Treatment described: therapeutic diphenylcyclopropenone sensitization with weekly scalp DPC. This specimen was whole blood, taken in connection with sensitization to the hapten diphenylcyclopropenone (DPC). These receptors were obtained from a woman aged 40 to 50 with alopecia areata. Some clones in this sample may be carry-over from other donors' samples.

This clonotype has a count of ten or more. This sequence joins TRBV7-9 and TRBJ1-5; no clear D gene. The V end lost 9 bases, the J end lost 10 bases, and 16 bases lay between the germline ends. The V gene's germline CDR1 is SEHNR and CDR2 FQNEAQ (reference sequence). CDR3 length: 12 amino acids. CDR3 nucleotides: TGTGCCAGGGATGAGGTTTTTGGACCCCAGCATTTT. Its protein product is CARDEVFGPQHF.

Ten or more counts support this clonotype. The J gene is TRBJ1-1, the V gene TRBV5-4; D possibly corresponds to TRBD1 (6 bases). The CDR3 totals 15 residues. V was pared by 7 bases and J by 0 bases, with 16 bases between. Per germline, CDR1 SGHNT and CDR2 YYREEE (reference sequence). CDR3 region: CASSPGGPMNTEAFF. CDR3 nucleotide sequence: TGTGCCAGCTCCCCGGGGGGCCCCATGAACACTGAAGCTTTCTTT.

This clonotype was found many times. The V gene is TRBV7-8, the J gene TRBJ2-3, with 13 bases fitting TRBD2. The ends lost 4 bases at V and 3 bases at J; junction bases unmatched: 4. CDR1 and CDR2 (germline): SGHVS, FQNEAQ. This CDR3 contains 16 residues. CDR3 DNA sequence: TGTGCCAGCAGCTCTGGACTAGCGGGGGAGACAGATACGCAGTATTTT. It is translated as CASSSGLAGETDTQYF.

The rearrangement links TRBV5-1 to TRBJ2-6; D unclear. Germline values: CDR1 SGHRS, CDR2 YFSETQ. The V end was cut by 2 bases, the J end by 1 base, with 7 bases between. The CDR3 consists of 15 residues. The DNA for the CDR3 is TGCGCCAGCAGCTTCGCCCGATCTGGGGCCAACGTCCTGACTTTC. Its protein product is CASSFARSGANVLTF.

There are a few counts of this clonotype. V gene TRBV27 combines with J gene TRBJ2-1; TRBD2 agrees at 9 bases. The CDR3 extends over 14 amino acids. In germline, CDR1 is MNHEY, CDR2 SMNVEV (reference sequence). The V segment lost 5 bases and the J segment 5 bases; nucleotides outside the gene matches: 4. CDR3 protein: CASSLAGSHNEQFF. CDR3 coding DNA: TGTGCCAGCAGTCTAGCGGGGAGCCACAATGAGCAGTTCTTC.

In its sample, this clonotype was seen many times. The chain recombines TRBV12-3 or TRBV12-4 with TRBJ1-4, with 9 bases identical to TRBD1. CDR3 length equals 13 residues. Losses at the gene ends were 6 bases for V and 7 bases for J; bases not matched to a gene: 3. This CDR3 is CASSRDRAEKLFF. The CDR3 DNA sequence: TGTGCCAGCAGCAGGGACAGGGCTGAAAAACTGTTTTTT.

This clonotype was observed a few times. This chain joins TRBV12-3 or TRBV12-4 and TRBJ2-7, with TRBD2 matching over 8 bases. V lost 6 bases and J lost 5; bases outside the gene matches: 9. This CDR3 region has 14 residues. CDR3 nucleotides: TGTGCCAGCAGCCCCCCGGGCGGGGGGCACGAGCAGTACTTC. It specifies CASSPPGGGHEQYF.

This clonotype showed up many times. This rearrangement joins TRBV3-1 to TRBJ1-2; D gene ambiguous. Germline CDR1 and CDR2: LGHDT and YNNKEL (reference sequence). Trimming shortened V by 0 bases and J by 5 bases, and 7 bases separated the two germline ends. The CDR3 sequence is 13 residues long. The CDR3 bases are TGTGCCAGCAGCCAAGATGAAAGGTATGGCTACACCTTC. It translates to CASSQDERYGYTF.